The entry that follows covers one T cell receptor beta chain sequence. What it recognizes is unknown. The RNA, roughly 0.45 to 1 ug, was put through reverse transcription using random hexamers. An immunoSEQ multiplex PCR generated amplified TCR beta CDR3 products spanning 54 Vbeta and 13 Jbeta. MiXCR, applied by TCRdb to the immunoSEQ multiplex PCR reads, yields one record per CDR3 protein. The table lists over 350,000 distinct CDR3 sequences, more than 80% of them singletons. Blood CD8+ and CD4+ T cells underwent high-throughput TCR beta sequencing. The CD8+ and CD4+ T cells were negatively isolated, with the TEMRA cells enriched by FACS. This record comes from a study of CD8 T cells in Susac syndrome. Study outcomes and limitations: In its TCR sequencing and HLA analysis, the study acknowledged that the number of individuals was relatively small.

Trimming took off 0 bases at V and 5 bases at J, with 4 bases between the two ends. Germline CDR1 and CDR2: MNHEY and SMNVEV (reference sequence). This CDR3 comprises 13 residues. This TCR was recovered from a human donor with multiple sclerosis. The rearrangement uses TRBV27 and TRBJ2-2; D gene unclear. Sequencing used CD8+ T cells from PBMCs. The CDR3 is CASSLSETGELFF. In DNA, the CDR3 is TGTGCCAGCAGTTTATCGGAAACCGGGGAGCTGTTTTTT.